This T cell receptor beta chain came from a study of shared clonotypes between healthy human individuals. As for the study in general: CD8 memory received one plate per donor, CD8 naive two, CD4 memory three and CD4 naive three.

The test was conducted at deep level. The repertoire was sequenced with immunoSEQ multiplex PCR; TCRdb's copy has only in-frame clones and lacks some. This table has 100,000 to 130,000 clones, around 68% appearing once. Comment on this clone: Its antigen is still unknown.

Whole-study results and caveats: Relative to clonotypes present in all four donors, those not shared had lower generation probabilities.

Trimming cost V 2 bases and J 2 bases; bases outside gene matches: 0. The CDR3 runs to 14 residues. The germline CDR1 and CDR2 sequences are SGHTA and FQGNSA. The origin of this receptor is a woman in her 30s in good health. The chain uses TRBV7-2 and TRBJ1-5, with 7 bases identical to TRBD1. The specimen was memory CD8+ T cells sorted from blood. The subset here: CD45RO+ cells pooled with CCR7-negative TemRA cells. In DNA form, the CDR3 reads TGTGCCAGCAGCTTAACAGGGGGCAATCAGCCCCAGCATTTT. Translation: CASSLTGGNQPQHF. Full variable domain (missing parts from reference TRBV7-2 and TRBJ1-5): GAGVSQSPSNKVTEKGKDVELRCDPISGHTALYWYRQSLGQGLEFLIYFQGNSAPDKSGLPSDRFSAERTGGSVSTLTIQRTQQEDSAVYLCASSLTGGNQPQHFGDGTRLSIL.